This T cell receptor beta chain was documented in a study of metastatic and nonmetastatic thyroid tumors. Points from the study as a whole: Malignant thyroid tumors reportedly exceeded benign nodules significantly in TCR beta diversity, with the difference appearing in blood and tumor.

The germline V gene has CDR1 GTSNPN and CDR2 SVGIG (reference sequence). Trimming stripped 6 bases from V and 0 bases from J, with 12 bases between. This CDR3 has 15 residues. TCRdb re-clonotyped the PCR reads via MiXCR. The data contain approximately 34,000 clones, roughly 15% of them singletons. The entire patient cohort was treatment-naive prior to thyroid surgery. This clone was observed many times. The antigen remains unidentified. The receptor comes from a female donor with papillary thyroid cancer or a benign thyroid nodule (not recorded which). Some clones in this sample may be carry-over from other donors' samples. This sequence joins TRBV30 and TRBJ2-6; unclear D gene. The sample comprised blood. CDR3 residues: CACSSKVSGANVLTF. CDR3 in DNA: TGTGCCTGCTCTTCCAAGGTCTCTGGGGCCAACGTCCTGACTTTC.